The clone carrying this T cell receptor (beta chain) has just a few counts. Antigen specificity is unknown. Amplification of TCR beta CDR3 regions used RNA as the template. HTBI primers were the set used in a first-round RT-PCR of the TCR CDR3. From the multiplex PCR reads, TCRdb called clonotypes with MiXCR, one entry per CDR3 protein. Found here are a few hundred thousand distinct CDR3 sequences, 15% to 20% of them singletons; the top ten hold roughly 18%. CDR3 length equals 17 residues. J lost 3 bases, V lost 3 bases, and 13 bases had no gene match. Germline CDR1 SGHAT, CDR2 FQNNGV. Uncontrolled infection, other autoimmune disease, pregnancy or lactation excluded patients. Diagnostic assessment was based on clinical symptoms, serum thyroxine and TRAb, thyroid ultrasound and orbital computed tomography. The data originate from a study of T cells in Graves' hyperthyroidism and ophthalmopathy. Study-wide findings and caveats: From stable hyperthyroidism, ophthalmopathy was separated by a 13 V-J model. Most thyroid-expanded clonotypes above 0.001 were also found in blood.

The sequencing sample was made of blood. The clonotype originates from a woman aged 18-29 years with Graves' ophthalmopathy. The chain has TRBV11-2 and TRBJ1-2, with TRBD1 matching 7 bases. CDR3 bases: TGTGCCAGCAGCTTGTTGGCCCTAGGGGGCGCGGACTATGGCTACACCTTC. As protein: CASSLLALGGADYGYTF. The full variable domain, with the rest looked up from reference TRBV11-2 and TRBJ1-2, is EAGVAQSPRYKIIEKRQSVAFWCNPISGHATLYWYQQILGQGPKLLIQFQNNGVVDDSQLPKDRFSAERLKGVDSTLKIQPAKLEDSAVYLCASSLLALGGADYGYTFGSGTRLTVV.